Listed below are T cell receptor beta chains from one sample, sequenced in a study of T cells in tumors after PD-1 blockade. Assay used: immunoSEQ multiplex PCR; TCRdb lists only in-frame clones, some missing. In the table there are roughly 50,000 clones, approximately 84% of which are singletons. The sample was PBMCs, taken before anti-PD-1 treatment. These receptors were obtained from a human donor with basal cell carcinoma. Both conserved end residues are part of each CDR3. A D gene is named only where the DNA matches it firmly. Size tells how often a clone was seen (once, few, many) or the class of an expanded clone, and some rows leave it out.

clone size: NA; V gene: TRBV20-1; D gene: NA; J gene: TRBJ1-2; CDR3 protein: CSASRDTRSNYGYTF; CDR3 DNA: TGCAGTGCTAGTAGGGACACCCGATCTAACTATGGCTACACCTTC
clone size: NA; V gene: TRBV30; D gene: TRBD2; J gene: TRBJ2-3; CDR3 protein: CAWSDGLAGGPSDTQYF; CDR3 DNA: TGTGCCTGGAGTGACGGTCTGGCGGGGGGGCCGTCAGATACGCAGTATTTT
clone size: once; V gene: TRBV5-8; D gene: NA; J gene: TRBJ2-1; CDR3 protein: CASSLGTGSYNEQFF; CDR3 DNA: TGTGCCAGCAGCTTGGGCACAGGGTCCTACAATGAGCAGTTCTTC
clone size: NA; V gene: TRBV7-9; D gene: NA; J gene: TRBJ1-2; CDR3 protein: CASSSQANYGYTF; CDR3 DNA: TGTGCCAGCAGCTCTCAGGCAAACTATGGCTACACCTTC
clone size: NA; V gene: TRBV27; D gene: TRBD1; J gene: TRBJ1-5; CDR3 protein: CASRRDSSWPQHF; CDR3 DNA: TGTGCCAGCAGGCGGGACAGCTCGTGGCCCCAGCATTTT
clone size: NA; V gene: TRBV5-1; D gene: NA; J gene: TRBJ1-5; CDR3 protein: CASSPGLPKEGNQPQHF; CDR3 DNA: TGCGCCAGCAGCCCGGGACTGCCCAAGGAGGGCAATCAGCCCCAGCATTTT
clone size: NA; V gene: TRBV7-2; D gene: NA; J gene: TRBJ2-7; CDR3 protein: CASSLGGGGPYYEQYF; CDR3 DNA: TGTGCCAGCAGCCTCGGGGGAGGCGGCCCCTACTACGAGCAGTACTTC
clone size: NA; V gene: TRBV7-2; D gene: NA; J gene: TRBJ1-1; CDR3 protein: CASSPQGTNTEAFF; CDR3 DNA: TGTGCCAGCAGCCCACAGGGAACGAACACTGAAGCTTTCTTT
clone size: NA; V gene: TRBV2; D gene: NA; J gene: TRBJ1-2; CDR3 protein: CASSESYSYGYTF; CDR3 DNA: TGTGCCAGCAGTGAGAGCTACAGCTATGGCTACACCTTC
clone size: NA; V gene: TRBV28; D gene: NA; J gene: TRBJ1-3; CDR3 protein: CASSSQWNTIYF; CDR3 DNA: TGTGCCAGCAGCTCCCAATGGAACACCATATATTTT
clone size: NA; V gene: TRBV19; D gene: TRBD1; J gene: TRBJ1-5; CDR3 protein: CASNTGTVNQPQHF; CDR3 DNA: TGTGCCAGTAACACCGGGACAGTCAATCAGCCCCAGCATTTT
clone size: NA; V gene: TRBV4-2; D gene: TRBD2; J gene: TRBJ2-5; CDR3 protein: CASSWTSGGLETQYF; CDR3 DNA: TGTGCCAGCAGCTGGACTAGCGGGGGCCTAGAGACCCAGTACTTC
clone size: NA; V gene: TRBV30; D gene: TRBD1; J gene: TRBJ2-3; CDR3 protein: CAWSPGTGVLTDTQYF; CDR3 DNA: TGTGCCTGGAGCCCCGGGACAGGGGTGTTGACAGATACGCAGTATTTT
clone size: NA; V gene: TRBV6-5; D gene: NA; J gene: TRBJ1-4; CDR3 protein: CASRIDGSTNEKLFF; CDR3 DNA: TGTGCCAGCAGGATAGACGGCTCAACTAATGAAAAACTGTTTTTT
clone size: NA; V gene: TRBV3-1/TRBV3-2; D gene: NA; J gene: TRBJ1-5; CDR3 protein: CASSQDRGRNQPQHF; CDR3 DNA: TGTGCCAGCAGCCAAGACAGGGGTCGCAATCAGCCCCAGCATTTT